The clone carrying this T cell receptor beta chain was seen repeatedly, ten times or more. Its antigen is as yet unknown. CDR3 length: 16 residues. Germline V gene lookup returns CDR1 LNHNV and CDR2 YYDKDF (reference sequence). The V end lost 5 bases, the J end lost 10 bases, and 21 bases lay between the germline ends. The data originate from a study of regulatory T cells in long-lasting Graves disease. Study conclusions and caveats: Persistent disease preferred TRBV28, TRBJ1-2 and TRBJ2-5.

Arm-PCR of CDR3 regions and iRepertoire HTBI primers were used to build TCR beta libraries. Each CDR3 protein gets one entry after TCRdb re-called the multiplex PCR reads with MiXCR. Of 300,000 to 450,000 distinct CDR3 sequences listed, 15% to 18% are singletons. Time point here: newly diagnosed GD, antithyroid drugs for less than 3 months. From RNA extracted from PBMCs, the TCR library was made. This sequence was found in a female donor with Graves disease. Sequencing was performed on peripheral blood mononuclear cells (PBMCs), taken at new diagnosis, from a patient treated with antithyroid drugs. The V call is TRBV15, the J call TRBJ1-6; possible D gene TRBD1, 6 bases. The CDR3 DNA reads TGTGCCACCAGCGGAAGACAGGTGGCTCTAGTGTCACCCCTCCACTTT. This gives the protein CATSGRQVALVSPLHF.